This TCR beta chain was captured in a study of blood T cell repertoires in COVID-19. Method: immunoSEQ multiplex PCR; TCRdb's copy keeps in-frame clones and lacks some. The data show about 310,000 clones, roughly 86% seen once. CDR1 and CDR2 from the germline V gene are MGHDK and SYGVNS. V was cut by 4 bases and J by 3 bases, with 9 bases left in between. The CDR3 is made up of 13 amino acids. The sequenced sample was PBMCs or T cells enriched from blood (not recorded which). This chain connects TRBV25-1 to TRBJ1-2; D possibly corresponds to TRBD1 (5 bases). This receptor was taken from a young woman who had recovered from COVID-19. CDR3 bases: TGTGCCAGCAGTGGACCGGGGGACTATGGCTACACCTTC. Protein product: CASSGPGDYGYTF.